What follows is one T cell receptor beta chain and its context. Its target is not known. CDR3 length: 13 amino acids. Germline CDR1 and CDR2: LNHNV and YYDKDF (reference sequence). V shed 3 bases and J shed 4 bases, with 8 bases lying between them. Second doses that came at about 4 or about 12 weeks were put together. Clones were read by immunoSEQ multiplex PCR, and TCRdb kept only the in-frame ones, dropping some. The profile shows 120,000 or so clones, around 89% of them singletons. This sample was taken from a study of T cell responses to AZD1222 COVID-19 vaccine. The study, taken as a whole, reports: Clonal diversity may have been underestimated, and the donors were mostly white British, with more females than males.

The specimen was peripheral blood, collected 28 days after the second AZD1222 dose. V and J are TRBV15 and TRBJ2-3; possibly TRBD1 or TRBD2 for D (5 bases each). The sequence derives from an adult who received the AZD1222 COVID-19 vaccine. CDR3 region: CATSRQGADTQYF. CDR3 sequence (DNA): TGTGCCACCAGCAGGCAGGGAGCAGATACGCAGTATTTT.